The 20 T cell receptor beta chains below all came from one sample that was sequenced in a study of T cells after somatic rescue of genetic block (dated by TCRdb to the early 2020s). Libraries were constructed by the immunoSEQ multiplex PCR assay. TCRdb provides this immuneACCESS table in a form limited to in-frame rearrangements. Some clones are lacking; in checked studies, under half of them reflect an unresolved V gene, and why the rest are absent is not known. Within this sample are tens of thousands of clones, with under 95% of them counted one time only. Around 2.8% of the sample goes to the ten largest clones. Sequenced input: peripheral blood mononuclear cells (PBMCs). Every receptor here comes from a man aged 25 to 45.

This chain connects TRBV13 to TRBJ1-1; no firm D call. Trimming removed 5 bases at V and 1 base at J, with 17 bases between. The CDR3 has 16 amino acids. Germline loops: CDR1 PRHDT, CDR2 FYEKMQ (reference sequence). The CDR3 DNA sequence: TGTGCCAGCAGCCTACACGGAAGCGGTGCGAACACTGAAGCTTTCTTT. It codes for CASSLHGSGANTEAFF.

This clone was detected only once. The CDR3 DNA is TGCGCCAGCAGCCAGGGGGTAGGGGGCACTGAAGCTTTCTTT. It encodes CASSQGVGGTEAFF. This chain joins TRBV5-1 and TRBJ1-1, with TRBD1 matching 7 bases. This CDR3 has 14 residues. Germline V gene lookup returns CDR1 SGHRS and CDR2 YFSETQ. J lost 4 bases, V lost 4 bases, and 7 bases had no gene match.

The CDR3 reads CASSFRTGTYEQYF. CDR3 DNA sequence: TGTGCCAGTAGTTTCAGGACAGGGACCTACGAGCAGTACTTC. The rearrangement joins TRBV19 to TRBJ2-7; 8 bases match TRBD1. Losses at the gene ends were 5 bases for V and 2 bases for J; bases not matched to a gene: 5. The CDR3 is 14 residues long. Germline V gene data show CDR1 as LNHDA and CDR2 as SQIVND (reference sequence).

The gene calls are TRBV21-1 and TRBJ1-1; the table's D call, TRBD1, has no DNA check behind it. TRBV21-1 is given as a pseudogene. CDR3 length equals 15 residues. The CDR3 is CASSIRDSQNTEAFF. For the CDR3, the DNA is TGTGCCAGCAGCATTCGGGACAGCCAGAACACTGAAGCTTTCTTT.

This clone was observed a single time. The chain carries TRBV11-2 and TRBJ2-3, with 10 positions matching TRBD1. The CDR3 contains 17 residues. The germline gives CDR1 SGHAT, CDR2 FQNNGV. The V gene end was trimmed by 3 bases and the J gene end by 6 bases; junction bases not matched to a gene: 12. The CDR3 is CASSFAGTGAFVDTQYF. In DNA form, the CDR3 reads TGTGCCAGCAGCTTCGCCGGGACAGGGGCTTTCGTGGATACGCAGTATTTT.

This chain uses TRBV6-1 with TRBJ2-6; tentatively, D is TRBD2 (6 bases). The CDR3 spans 18 residues. The germline V and J ends were trimmed by 0 bases and 0 bases, with 12 bases remaining between them. CDR1 is MNHNS and CDR2 is SASEGT in the germline V gene. CDR3 amino acids: CASSEAPGVLSGANVLTF. For the CDR3, the DNA is TGTGCCAGCAGTGAAGCGCCGGGGGTGCTCTCTGGGGCCAACGTCCTGACTTTC.

This clone was recorded once. This chain links TRBV6-5 with TRBJ2-1; the D is unclear. The V end lost 0 bases, the J end lost 0 bases, and 6 bases lay between the germline ends. The CDR3 consists of 15 residues. Germline loops: CDR1 MNHEY, CDR2 SVGAGI. The CDR3 sequence: CASSYSISSYNEQFF. The CDR3 region has the DNA TGTGCCAGCAGTTACTCAATTAGCTCCTACAATGAGCAGTTCTTC.

For the CDR3, the DNA is TGTGCCAGCAGCTTAGCGGGCCAGGGTTCCTACGAGCAGTACTTC. This codes for CASSLAGQGSYEQYF. This chain connects TRBV7-9 to TRBJ2-7; D possibly corresponds to TRBD1 (5 bases). There are 15 residues in the CDR3. V lost 0 bases and J lost 1, with 10 bases in between. The germline CDR1 and CDR2 sequences are SEHNR and FQNEAQ (reference sequence).

The chain links TRBV9 to TRBJ2-3; 10 positions match TRBD2. CDR1 is SGDLS, CDR2 YYNGEE, per germline. Trimming at V came to 0 bases and at J to 6 bases, leaving 7 bases not matched to a gene. The CDR3 runs to 16 residues. CDR3 DNA: TGTGCCAGCAGCGTAGCGAGCGGGGGGGGAATGGATACGCAGTATTTT. It encodes CASSVASGGGMDTQYF.

The gene calls are TRBV29-1 and TRBJ2-7, with 7 bases that match TRBD1. Germline CDR1 is SQVTM and CDR2 is ANQGSEA. CDR3 length: 12 residues. Trimming cost V 4 bases and J 3 bases; bases outside gene matches: 3. The DNA of the CDR3 is TGCAGCGTTGGTGCAGGGGGCTACGAGCAGTACTTC. This sequence encodes CSVGAGGYEQYF.

V usage is TRBV19 and J usage is TRBJ1-1, with TRBD1 identical over 8 bases. There are 17 residues in the CDR3. J gave up 2 bases and V 4 bases, and 12 bases lay outside the gene matches. The germline CDR1 and CDR2 sequences are LNHDA and SQIVND (reference sequence). The CDR3 here is CASSTGPGQETNTEAFF. In DNA, the CDR3 is TGTGCCAGTAGTACAGGTCCGGGACAGGAGACTAACACTGAAGCTTTCTTT.

The rearrangement joins TRBV10-3 to TRBJ2-1; TRBD1 agrees at 9 bases. From germline, CDR1 is ENHRY and CDR2 SYGVKD. The CDR3 is 16 residues long. J gave up 9 bases and V 4 bases, and 13 bases lay outside the gene matches. As DNA, the CDR3 is TGTGCCATCAGTGTCCCCGGGACAGGGTTTTTAAGTGAGCAGTTCTTC. Its protein is CAISVPGTGFLSEQFF.

The chain uses TRBV4-1 and TRBJ1-3; D gene unclear. The CDR3 has 13 amino acids. The ends were cut back, 0 bases at V and 3 bases at J, with 3 bases in the middle. Germline CDR1 is MGHRA and CDR2 is YSYEKL. As DNA, the CDR3 is TGCGCCAGCAGCCAAGACAGTGGAAACACCATATATTTT. Its translation: CASSQDSGNTIYF.

The rearrangement uses TRBV19 and TRBJ2-7; 7 bases are a match to TRBD1. Germline V gives CDR1 LNHDA, CDR2 SQIVND (reference sequence). With V trimmed by 2 bases and J by 2 bases, 0 bases remained unmatched. The CDR3 spans 13 residues. CDR3 residues: CASSIRGPYEQYF. CDR3 DNA sequence: TGTGCCAGTAGTATAAGGGGGCCCTACGAGCAGTACTTC.

The table lists this clone with a few counts. The rearrangement joins TRBV14 to TRBJ1-2; no reliable D call. Looked up from germline, CDR1 is SGHDN and CDR2 is FVKESK. Trimming took off 1 base at V and 6 bases at J, with 9 bases between the two ends. This CDR3 contains 13 residues. The CDR3 spells CASSQVREDGYTF. In nucleotides, the CDR3 is TGTGCCAGCAGCCAAGTAAGGGAGGATGGCTACACCTTC.

The rearrangement links TRBV2 to TRBJ2-5; D may be TRBD2 (7 bases). The last part of the DNA fits TRBJ2-7 better; the J call may be wrong. Germline V CDR1 and CDR2: SNHLY, FYNNEI. The CDR3 is 15 residues long. The CDR3 region is CASTSRGGTLYEQYF. The CDR3 DNA is TGTGCCAGCACCTCGAGGGGGGGGACCCTCTACGAGCAGTACTTC.

The chain combines TRBV5-4 with TRBJ2-1; D tentatively fits TRBD1 or TRBD2 (5 bases each). The CDR3 is made up of 15 amino acids. With 4 bases removed from V and 0 bases from J, the gap between germline ends came to 11 bases. From germline, CDR1 is SGHNT and CDR2 YYREEE (reference sequence). For the CDR3, the DNA is TGTGCCAGCAGCCGGGACCGCAGCTCCTACAATGAGCAGTTCTTC. Amino acid sequence: CASSRDRSSYNEQFF.

For the CDR3, the DNA is TGTGCCAGCAGCCGGCAACCCACAAAGTACTTC. Residues: CASSRQPTKYF. The genes are TRBV6-5 and TRBJ2-4; D unclear. Trimming pared 6 bases from V and 14 bases from J, leaving 14 bases between. There are 11 residues in the CDR3. CDR1 is MNHEY and CDR2 is SVGAGI in the germline V gene.

This rearrangement joins TRBV5-1 to TRBJ2-5; TRBD2 might be the D (6 bases). Deletions cut 0 bases from V and 5 bases from J, with 17 bases between. Germline loops: CDR1 SGHRS, CDR2 YFSETQ. The CDR3 totals 16 residues. The CDR3 sequence is CASSLAGLTVGETQYF. CDR3 nucleotide sequence: TGCGCCAGCAGCTTGGCCGGACTAACCGTAGGCGAGACCCAGTACTTC.

The chain is built from TRBV6-5 and TRBJ1-5; 7 nucleotides agree with TRBD1. This CDR3 contains 15 residues. Germline trimming cut 5 bases from V and 2 bases from J; bases unmatched to any gene: 6. CDR1 and CDR2 from the germline V gene are MNHEY and SVGAGI. Here the CDR3 reads CASSRTGSGNQPQHF. CDR3 in DNA: TGTGCCAGCAGTCGGACAGGAAGTGGCAATCAGCCCCAGCATTTT.